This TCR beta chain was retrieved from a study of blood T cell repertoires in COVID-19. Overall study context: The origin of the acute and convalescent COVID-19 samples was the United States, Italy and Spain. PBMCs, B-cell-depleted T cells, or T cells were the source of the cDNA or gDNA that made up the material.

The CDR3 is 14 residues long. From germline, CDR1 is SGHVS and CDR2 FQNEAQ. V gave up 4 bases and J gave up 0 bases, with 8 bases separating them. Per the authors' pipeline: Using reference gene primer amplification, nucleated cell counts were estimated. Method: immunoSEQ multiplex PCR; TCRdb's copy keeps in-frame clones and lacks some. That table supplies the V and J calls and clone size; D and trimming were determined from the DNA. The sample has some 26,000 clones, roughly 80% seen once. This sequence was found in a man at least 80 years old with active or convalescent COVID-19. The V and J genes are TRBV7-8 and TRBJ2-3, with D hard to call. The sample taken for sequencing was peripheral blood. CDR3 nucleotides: TGTGCCAGCAGCTCCCTTATTAGCACAGATACGCAGTATTTT. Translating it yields CASSSLISTDTQYF.